A single T cell receptor beta chain is shown here with its context. No antigen is known for it. Amplification used 60 Vbeta primers and 13 Jbeta primers. The assay was immunoSEQ multiplex PCR, and TCRdb's table has in-frame clones only and misses some. Of about 150,000 clones listed, 65% to 85% are singletons. These data come from a study of cytomegalovirus exposure and HLA in healthy donors. General study results and limits: According to reports, the classifier identified cytomegalovirus status with high specificity and sensitivity. Cytomegalovirus association was assigned to 150 to 200 TCR beta chains.

Germline loops: CDR1 ENHRY, CDR2 SYGVKD. V was shortened by 3 bases and J by 0 bases, with 17 bases between the two germline ends. There are 17 residues in the CDR3. Healthy donors of bone marrow made up the group. Sample: PBMCs. V gene TRBV10-3 combines with J gene TRBJ1-1; possibly TRBD1 for D (6 bases). This receptor was identified in a boy younger than 10 in good health and CMV-seronegative. The CDR3, as DNA: TGTGCCATCAGTGACCCCCCGACAGGTAACATGAACACTGAAGCTTTCTTT. This encodes CAISDPPTGNMNTEAFF.